Presented here are 5 T cell receptor beta chains from one specimen sequenced in a study of blood T cells in healthy people across ages. PCR was performed a second time for about 7 to 12 cycles using a sample-barcoded 5' primer and a J-beta primer mix. In TCRdb, the 5' RACE reads were re-called with MiXCR into one record per CDR3 protein. The sample shows 1.8 million or so distinct CDR3 sequences, about 39% of them seen only once. Sequenced: blood. The receptor set was obtained from a human donor in good health.

Comments on this clonotype: A junction end diverges from the germline sequence, so it may reflect a read error. The chain uses TRBV7-6 and TRBJ2-3; unclear D gene. Germline CDR1 reads SGHVS; CDR2 reads FNYEAQ. The CDR3 totals 13 residues. The CDR3 sequence: CTSRSSSTDTQYF. CDR3 in DNA: TGTACCAGCAGATCCTCAAGCACAGATACGCAGTATTTT.

This clonotype was counted a few times. The V call is TRBV12-3 or TRBV12-4, the J call TRBJ2-7; the D gene is possibly TRBD1 (6 bases). Trimming pared 3 bases from V and 4 bases from J, leaving 13 bases between. The CDR3 runs 14 residues. For the CDR3, the DNA is TGTGCCAGCAGTTTTCAGGGGTTCGCGTACGAGCAGTACTTC. It encodes CASSFQGFAYEQYF.

Comments on this clonotype: One junction end disagrees with the germline gene, perhaps due to a read error. The genes are TRBV20-1 and TRBJ2-7, with 12 bases lining up with TRBD2. In germline, CDR1 is DFQATT, CDR2 SNEGSKA (reference sequence). This CDR3 comprises 15 residues. CDR3 in DNA: TGCTGTGCTAGTGGGAGGACTAGCGGGGTCTACGAGCAGTACTTC. Amino acids: CCASGRTSGVYEQYF.

This clonotype has just a few counts. The chain combines TRBV5-1 with TRBJ2-7, with D perhaps assigned TRBD1 or TRBD2 (6 bases each). Trimming took 7 bases from V and 5 from J, leaving 19 bases between them. From germline, CDR1 is SGHRS and CDR2 YFSETQ. The CDR3 length is 14 residues. CDR3: CASLHQPGADEQYF. The CDR3 nucleotides read TGCGCCAGCCTTCATCAACCGGGGGCGGACGAGCAGTACTTC.

This clonotype occurred many times. This chain uses TRBV7-8 with TRBJ2-7, with TRBD1 as a possible D gene (6 bases). Deletions cut 1 base from V and 6 bases from J, with 10 bases between. In germline, CDR1 is SGHVS, CDR2 FQNEAQ. The CDR3 has 13 amino acids. CDR3 nucleotide sequence: TGTGCCAGCAGCTTAGGTTCAGGGGTCGAGCAGTACTTC. This codes for CASSLGSGVEQYF.